Below, one T cell receptor beta chain is given with its context. The target antigen is unknown. The data originate from a study of CD4+ T cells in melanoma. Regarding the study as a whole: Diverse differentiation states were reported for melanoma neoantigen-specific CD4+ T cells.

Germline V gives CDR1 KGHSH, CDR2 LQKENI. V shed 3 bases and J shed 3 bases, with 11 bases lying between them. The CDR3 contains 14 residues. Here immunoSEQ multiplex PCR was the method, and the copy in TCRdb shows in-frame clones only, minus some. Counted here are 15,000 to 20,000 clones, roughly 80% occurring once; the ten biggest clones make up around 5%. The TCR comes from a human donor with melanoma. Sequenced material: cells from a culture (not recorded whether cultured in vitro). V is TRBV18 and J is TRBJ1-2, with no clear D. The chain's CDR3 is CASSPWARYYGYTF. The CDR3 DNA reads as TGTGCCAGCTCACCGTGGGCCAGATACTATGGCTACACCTTC.